This T cell receptor beta chain derives from a study of blood T cell repertoires in COVID-19 (dated by TCRdb to the early 2020s). Regarding the complete study: Collaborator samples came from the United States, Italy and Spain and covered acute and convalescent phases of COVID-19. The material from the prospective study consisted of cDNA or gDNA derived from T cells, B-cell-depleted T cells, or PBMCs. Subjects who had been exposed to COVID-19, were actively infected with it, or had recovered from it provided the deeply sampled blood TCRbeta repertoires that made up the dataset. The repertoires were released in a freely available public database intended as a resource for research on the immune response to SARS-CoV-2. The samples were drawn from two sources: the first 160 participants of the ongoing ImmuneRACE study, and fewer than 1,500 subjects contributed by 6 global collaborators. Nearly every sample came with metadata listing a de-identified subject ID, COVID-19 status, age in years and sex. Where available, HLA class I and class II types were taken from metadata supplied by the sample provider and were not determined by assay-based typing. The study at large found these results: How much clinical and demographic metadata was included differed by source and by participant, and the metadata was provided uncurated.

TCRbeta CDR3 regions were amplified from genomic DNA by means of the immunoSEQ Assay, a bias-controlled multiplex PCR. The authors' analysis ran thus. Within the assay, amplification of reference gene primers was used to estimate how many nucleated cells each sample contained. To quantify the absolute abundance of each unique TCRbeta CDR3 rearrangement, sequence reads were collapsed and filtered. For each sample, productive Simpson clonality was calculated by taking the square root of Simpson's diversity index across productive rearrangements. This immuneACCESS table, as held by TCRdb, lists in-frame sequences with V and J called but not all clones. Of the missing ones, under half trace to an unresolved V gene in checked studies; the others have no known cause. For V, J and clone size, that table is used; D and trimming come from the DNA. Here the sample has 300,000 or so clones; around four fifths occur a single time. The leading ten clones occupy about 1.2% of the sample.

Remarks on this clone: Its antigen is still unknown. Nothing much larger sits one base from this clone, and base qualities are not available.

CDR1 and CDR2 (LGHNA, YSLEER) derive from the germline V gene. The CDR3 holds 15 amino acids from the cysteine to the phenylalanine. The read is trimmed to its CDR3 DNA, 45 bases read in frame from base 1. Unmatched junction bases come to 1, with V trimmed by 3 bases and J by 0 bases. Collaborating institutions collected whole blood in K2EDTA tubes following their own protocols. For TCRbeta analysis, collaborators shipped samples as frozen whole blood, isolated PBMCs, or DNA extracted from either of those sample types. The specimen was peripheral blood. The receptor chain draws on TRBV4-3 and TRBJ1-3; the central 8 bases match TRBD1. This receptor was identified in a woman in her forties or fifties with acute or convalescent COVID-19. The DNA sequence reads TGCGCCAGCAGCCATACAGGGGGCTCTGGAAACACCATATATTTT. Translated, this gives CASSHTGGSGNTIYF.